This paragraph covers one T cell receptor (beta chain) sequence. Its antigen is still unknown. This record belongs to a study of cytomegalovirus exposure and HLA in healthy donors. Regarding the study as a whole: Diagnosis of cytomegalovirus status made by the classifier reportedly showed high specificity and sensitivity.

With 60 Vbeta and 13 Jbeta primers, the PCR was carried out. Using immunoSEQ multiplex PCR, the repertoire was profiled, and TCRdb retains in-frame clones only, with some absent. The sample consists of under 300,000 clones, around 81% of them appearing once. This CDR3 is built from 17 residues. Germline CDR1 and CDR2: SGHTA and FQGTGA. The V gene end was trimmed by 2 bases and the J gene end by 7 bases; junction bases not matched to a gene: 10. This clonotype originated in a woman in her sixties in good health and CMV-seropositive. The J gene is TRBJ2-2, the V gene TRBV7-3, with 10 bases that match TRBD1. Sequenced sample: PBMCs. For the CDR3, the DNA is TGTGCCAGCAGCTTAGGCGGACAGGGGGAATTGGGCGGGGAGCTGTTTTTT. Translating gives CASSLGGQGELGGELFF.